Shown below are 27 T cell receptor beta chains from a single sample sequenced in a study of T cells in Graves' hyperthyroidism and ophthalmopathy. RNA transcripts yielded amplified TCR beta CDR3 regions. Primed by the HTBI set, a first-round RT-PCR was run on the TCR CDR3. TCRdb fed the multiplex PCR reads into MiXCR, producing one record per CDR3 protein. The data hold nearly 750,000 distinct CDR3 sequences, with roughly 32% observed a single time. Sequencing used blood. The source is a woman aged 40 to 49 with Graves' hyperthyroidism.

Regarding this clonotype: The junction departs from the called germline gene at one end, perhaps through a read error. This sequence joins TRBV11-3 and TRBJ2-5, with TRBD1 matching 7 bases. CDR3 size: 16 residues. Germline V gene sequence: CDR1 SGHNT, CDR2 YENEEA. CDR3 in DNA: TGTGCCAGCAGCCAATTGACAGGGACCCTTCAAGGGACCCAGTACTTC. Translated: CASSQLTGTLQGTQYF.

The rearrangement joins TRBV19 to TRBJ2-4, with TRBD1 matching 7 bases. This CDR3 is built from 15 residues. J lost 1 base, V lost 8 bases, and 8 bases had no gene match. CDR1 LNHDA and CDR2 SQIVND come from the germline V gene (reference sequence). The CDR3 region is CASSTSTGAKNIQYF. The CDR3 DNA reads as TGTGCCAGTTCTACGTCGACAGGGGCCAAAAACATTCAGTACTTC. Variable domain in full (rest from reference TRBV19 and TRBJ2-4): DGGITQSPKYLFRKEGQNVTLSCEQNLNHDAMYWYRQDPGQGLRLIYYSQIVNDFQKGDIAEGYSVSREKKESFPLTVTSAQKNPTAFYLCASSTSTGAKNIQYFGAGTRLSVL.

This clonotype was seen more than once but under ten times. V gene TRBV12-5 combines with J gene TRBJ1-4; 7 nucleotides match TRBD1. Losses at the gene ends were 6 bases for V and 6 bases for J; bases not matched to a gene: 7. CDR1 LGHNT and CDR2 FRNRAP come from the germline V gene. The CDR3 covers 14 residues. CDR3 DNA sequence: TGTGCTAGTGGAACCGGGACAGCTGATGAAAAACTGTTTTTT. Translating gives CASGTGTADEKLFF.

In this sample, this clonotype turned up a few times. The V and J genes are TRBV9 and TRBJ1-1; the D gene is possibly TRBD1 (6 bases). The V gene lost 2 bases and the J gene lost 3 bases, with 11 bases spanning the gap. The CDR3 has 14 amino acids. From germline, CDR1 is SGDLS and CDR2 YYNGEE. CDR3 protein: CASSVTGLDTEAFF. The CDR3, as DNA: TGTGCCAGCAGCGTTACAGGGTTGGACACTGAAGCTTTCTTT.

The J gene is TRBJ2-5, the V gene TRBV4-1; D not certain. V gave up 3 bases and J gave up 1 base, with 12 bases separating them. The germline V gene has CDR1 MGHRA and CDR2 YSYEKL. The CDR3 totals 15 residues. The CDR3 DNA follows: TGCGCCAGCAGCCAGGACCCGAGGTCCCAAGAGACCCAGTACTTC. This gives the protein CASSQDPRSQETQYF.

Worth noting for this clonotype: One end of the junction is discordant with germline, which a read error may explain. The CDR3 reads CASSLNRRGGYEQHF. In DNA form, the CDR3 reads TGCGCCAGCAGCTTGAACCGGAGGGGAGGATACGAGCAGCACTTC. V usage is TRBV5-1 and J usage is TRBJ2-7; possibly TRBD2 for D (6 bases). CDR1 and CDR2 from the germline V gene are SGHRS and YFSETQ. This CDR3 is 15 amino acids long. Complete variable domain (other parts from reference TRBV5-1 and TRBJ2-7): KAGVTQTPRYLIKTRGQQVTLSCSPISGHRSVSWYQQTPGQGLQFLFEYFSETQRNKGNFPGRFSGRQFSNSRSEMNVSTLELGDSALYLCASSLNRRGGYEQHFGPGTRLTVT.

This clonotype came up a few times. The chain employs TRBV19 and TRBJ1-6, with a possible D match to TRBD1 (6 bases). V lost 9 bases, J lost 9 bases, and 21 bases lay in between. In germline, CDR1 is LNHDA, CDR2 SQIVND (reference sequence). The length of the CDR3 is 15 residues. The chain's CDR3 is CASSQVRGESSPLHF. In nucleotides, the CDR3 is TGTGCCAGCAGTCAGGTCAGGGGCGAGAGTTCACCCCTCCACTTT.

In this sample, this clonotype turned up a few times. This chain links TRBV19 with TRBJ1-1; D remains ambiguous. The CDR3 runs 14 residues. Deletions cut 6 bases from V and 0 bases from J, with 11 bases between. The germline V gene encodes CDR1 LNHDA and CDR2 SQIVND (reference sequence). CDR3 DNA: TGTGCCAGTAGGCAGGCGCTCCTGAACACTGAAGCTTTCTTT. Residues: CASRQALLNTEAFF.

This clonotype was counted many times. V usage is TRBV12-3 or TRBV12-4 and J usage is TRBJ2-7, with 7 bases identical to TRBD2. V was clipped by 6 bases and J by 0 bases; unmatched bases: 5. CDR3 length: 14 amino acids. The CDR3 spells CASRTGGSSYEQYF. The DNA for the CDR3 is TGTGCCAGCAGAACCGGCGGGAGCTCCTACGAGCAGTACTTC.

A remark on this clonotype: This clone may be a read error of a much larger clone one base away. CDR3 nucleotides: TGTGCCGGTCACCCATTCGACCGAAACTATGGCTACACCTTC. Amino acid sequence: CAGHPFDRNYGYTF. The chain has TRBV19 and TRBJ1-2; D call uncertain. The ends were cut back, 11 bases at V and 2 bases at J, with 18 bases in the middle. The CDR3 runs to 14 residues. Per germline, CDR1 LNHDA and CDR2 SQIVND (reference sequence).

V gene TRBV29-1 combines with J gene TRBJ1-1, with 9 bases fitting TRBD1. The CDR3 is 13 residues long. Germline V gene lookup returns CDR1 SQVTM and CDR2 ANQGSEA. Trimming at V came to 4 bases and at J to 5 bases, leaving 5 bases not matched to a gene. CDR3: CSVGQGVQTEAFF. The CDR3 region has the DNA TGCAGCGTTGGACAGGGGGTGCAAACTGAAGCTTTCTTT.

CDR3 residues: CSARDLSEKAFF. The CDR3 region has the DNA TGCAGTGCTAGAGATCTGTCAGAGAAAGCTTTCTTT. The chain is built from TRBV20-1 and TRBJ1-1; D unresolved. Germline lookup yields CDR1 DFQATT and CDR2 SNEGSKA (reference sequence). With 0 bases removed from V and 9 bases from J, the gap between germline ends came to 11 bases. This CDR3 spans 12 amino acids.

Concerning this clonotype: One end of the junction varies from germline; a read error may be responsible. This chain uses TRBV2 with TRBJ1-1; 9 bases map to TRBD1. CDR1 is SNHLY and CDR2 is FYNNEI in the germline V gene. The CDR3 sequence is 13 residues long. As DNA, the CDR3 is TGTGCCGGAGGGGGGACAGGGCTCCCCGAAGCTTTGTTT. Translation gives CAGGGTGLPEALF.

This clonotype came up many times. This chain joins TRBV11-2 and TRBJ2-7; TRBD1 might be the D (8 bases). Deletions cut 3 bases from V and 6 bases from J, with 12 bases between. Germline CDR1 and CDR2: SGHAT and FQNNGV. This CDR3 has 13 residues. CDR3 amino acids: CASSLTGEGEQYF. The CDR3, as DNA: TGTGCCAGCAGCTTGACAGGGGAGGGCGAGCAGTACTTC.

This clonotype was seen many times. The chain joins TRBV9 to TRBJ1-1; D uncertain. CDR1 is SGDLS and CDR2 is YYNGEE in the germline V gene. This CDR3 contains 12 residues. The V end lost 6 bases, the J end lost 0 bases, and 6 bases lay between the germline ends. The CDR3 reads CASNPVNTEAFF. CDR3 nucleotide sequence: TGTGCCAGCAACCCGGTGAACACTGAAGCTTTCTTT.

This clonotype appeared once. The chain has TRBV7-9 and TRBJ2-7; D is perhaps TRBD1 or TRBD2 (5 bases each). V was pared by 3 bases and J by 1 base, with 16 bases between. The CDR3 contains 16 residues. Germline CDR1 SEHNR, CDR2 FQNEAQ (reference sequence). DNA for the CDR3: TGTGCCAGCAGCTTGAGGGGTACAATGTTATCCTACGAGCAGTACTTC. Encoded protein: CASSLRGTMLSYEQYF. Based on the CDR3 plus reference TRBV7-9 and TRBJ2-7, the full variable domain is DTGVSQNPRHKITKRGQNVTFRCDPISEHNRLYWYRQTLGQGPEFLTYFQNEAQLEKSRLLSDRFSAERPKGSFSTLEIQRTEQGDSAMYLCASSLRGTMLSYEQYFGPGTRLTVT.

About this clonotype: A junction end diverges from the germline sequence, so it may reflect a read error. CDR3 nucleotides: TGTGCCACCAGTGGACATGGGGCCAACGTCCTGACCTTC. Residues: CATSGHGANVLTF. The genes are TRBV10-3 and TRBJ2-6; the D gene is possibly TRBD1 (5 bases). Germline V gene sequence: CDR1 ENHRY, CDR2 SYGVKD. This CDR3 region has 13 residues.

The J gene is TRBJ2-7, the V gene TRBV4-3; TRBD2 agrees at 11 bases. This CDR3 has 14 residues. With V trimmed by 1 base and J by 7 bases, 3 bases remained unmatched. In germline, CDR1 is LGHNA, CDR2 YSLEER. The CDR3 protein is CASSQGTSGREQYF. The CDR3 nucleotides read TGCGCCAGCAGCCAAGGTACTAGCGGGAGAGAGCAGTACTTC.

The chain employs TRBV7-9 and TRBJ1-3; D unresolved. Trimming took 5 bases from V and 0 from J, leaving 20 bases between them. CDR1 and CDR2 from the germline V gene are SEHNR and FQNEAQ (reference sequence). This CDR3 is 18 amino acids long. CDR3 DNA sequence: TGTGCCAGCAGCCTACCATGGGTGCAGGCCAACTCTGGAAACACCATATATTTT. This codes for CASSLPWVQANSGNTIYF.

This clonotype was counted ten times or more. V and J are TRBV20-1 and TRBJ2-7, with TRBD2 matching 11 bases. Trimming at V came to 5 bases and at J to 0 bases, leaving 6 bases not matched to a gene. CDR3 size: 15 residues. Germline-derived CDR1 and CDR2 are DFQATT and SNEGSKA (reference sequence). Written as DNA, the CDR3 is TGCAGTGCTGCCCGACTAGCGGGAAGCTCCTACGAGCAGTACTTC. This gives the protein CSAARLAGSSYEQYF.

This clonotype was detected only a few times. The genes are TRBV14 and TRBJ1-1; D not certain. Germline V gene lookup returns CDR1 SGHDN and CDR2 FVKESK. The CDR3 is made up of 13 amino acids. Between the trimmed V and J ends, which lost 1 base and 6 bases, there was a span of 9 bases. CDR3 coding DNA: TGTGCCAGCAGCCAAGCTCGTTGGTCTGAAGCTTTCTTT. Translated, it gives CASSQARWSEAFF.

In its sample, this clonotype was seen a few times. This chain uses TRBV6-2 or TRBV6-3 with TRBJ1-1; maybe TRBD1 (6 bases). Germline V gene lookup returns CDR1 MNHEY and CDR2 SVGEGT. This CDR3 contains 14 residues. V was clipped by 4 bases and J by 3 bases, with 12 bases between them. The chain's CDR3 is CASSLAGADTEAFF. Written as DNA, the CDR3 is TGTGCCAGCAGTTTGGCGGGGGCGGACACTGAAGCTTTCTTT.

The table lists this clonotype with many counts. The CDR3 loop is CASSTSPGPQYF. The CDR3 DNA reads TGTGCCAGTAGTACCTCGCCGGGTCCTCAGTACTTC. The chain is built from TRBV19 and TRBJ2-7, with unresolved D. Trimming left V 4 bases short and J 10 bases short, with 14 bases between. The CDR3 length is 12 residues. CDR1 and CDR2 (germline): LNHDA, SQIVND (reference sequence).

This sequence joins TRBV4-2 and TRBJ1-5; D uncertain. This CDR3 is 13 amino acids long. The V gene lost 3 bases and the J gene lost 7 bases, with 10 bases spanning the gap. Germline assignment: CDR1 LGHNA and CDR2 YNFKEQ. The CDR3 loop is CASSHDPGQPQHF. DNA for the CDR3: TGTGCCAGCAGCCATGATCCCGGACAGCCCCAGCATTTT.

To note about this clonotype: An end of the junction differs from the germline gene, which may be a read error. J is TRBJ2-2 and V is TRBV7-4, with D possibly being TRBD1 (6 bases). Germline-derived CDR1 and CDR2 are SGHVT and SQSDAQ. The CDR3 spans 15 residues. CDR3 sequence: CASRATGMNTGELLF. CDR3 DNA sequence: TGTGCCAGCAGAGCCACAGGGATGAACACCGGGGAGCTGCTTTTT. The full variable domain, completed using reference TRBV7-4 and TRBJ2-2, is GAGVSQSPRYKVAKRGRDVALRCDSISGHVTLYWYRQTLGQGSEVLTYSQSDAQRDKSGRPSGRFSAERPERSVSTLKIQRTEQGDSAVYLCASRATGMNTGELLFGEGSRLTVL.

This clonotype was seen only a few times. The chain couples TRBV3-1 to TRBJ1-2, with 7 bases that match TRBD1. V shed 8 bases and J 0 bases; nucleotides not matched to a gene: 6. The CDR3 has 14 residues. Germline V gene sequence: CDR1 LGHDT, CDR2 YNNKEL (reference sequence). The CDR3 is CASGGQTPNYGYTF. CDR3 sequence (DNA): TGTGCCAGCGGGGGACAGACCCCTAACTATGGCTACACCTTC.

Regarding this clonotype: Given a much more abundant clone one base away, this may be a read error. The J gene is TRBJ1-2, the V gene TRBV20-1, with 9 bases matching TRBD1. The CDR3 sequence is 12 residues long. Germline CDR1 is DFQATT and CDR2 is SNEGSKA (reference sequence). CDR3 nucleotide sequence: TGCGGTGCCAAGGGACAGGGAGGTGGCTACACCTTC. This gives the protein CGAKGQGGGYTF.